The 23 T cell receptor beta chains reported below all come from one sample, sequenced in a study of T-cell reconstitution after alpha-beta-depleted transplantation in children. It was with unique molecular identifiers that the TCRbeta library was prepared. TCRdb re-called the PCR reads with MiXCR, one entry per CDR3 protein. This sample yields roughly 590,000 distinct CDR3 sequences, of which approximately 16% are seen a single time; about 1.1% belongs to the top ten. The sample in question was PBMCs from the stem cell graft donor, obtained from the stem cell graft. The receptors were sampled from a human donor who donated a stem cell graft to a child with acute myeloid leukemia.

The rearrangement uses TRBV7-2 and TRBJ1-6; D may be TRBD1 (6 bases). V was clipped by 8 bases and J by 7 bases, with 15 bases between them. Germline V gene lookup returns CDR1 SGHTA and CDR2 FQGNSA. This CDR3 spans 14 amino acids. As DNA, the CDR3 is TGTGCCAGCGGACCGGGGGGCAGGAATTCACCCCTCCACTTT. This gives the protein CASGPGGRNSPLHF.

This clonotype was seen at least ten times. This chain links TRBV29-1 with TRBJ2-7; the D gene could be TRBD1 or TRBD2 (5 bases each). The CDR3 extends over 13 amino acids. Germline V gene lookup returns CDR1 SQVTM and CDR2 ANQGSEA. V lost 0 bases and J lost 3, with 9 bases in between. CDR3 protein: CSVEEVGDYEQYF. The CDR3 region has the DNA TGCAGCGTTGAAGAGGTGGGGGACTACGAGCAGTACTTC.

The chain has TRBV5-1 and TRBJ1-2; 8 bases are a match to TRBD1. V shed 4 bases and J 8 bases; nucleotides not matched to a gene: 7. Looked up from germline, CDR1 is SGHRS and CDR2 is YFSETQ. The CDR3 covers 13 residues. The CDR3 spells CASSTDRAEGYTF. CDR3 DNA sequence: TGCGCCAGCAGCACGGACAGGGCGGAAGGCTACACCTTC.

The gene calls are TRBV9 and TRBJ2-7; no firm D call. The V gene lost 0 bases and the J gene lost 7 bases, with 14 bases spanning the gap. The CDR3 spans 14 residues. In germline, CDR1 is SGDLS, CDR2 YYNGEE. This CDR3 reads CASSVVGLAGEQYF. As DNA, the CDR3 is TGTGCCAGCAGCGTAGTAGGGTTGGCCGGGGAGCAGTACTTC.

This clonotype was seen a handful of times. This CDR3 is CASSEGAFAQETQYF. The CDR3 DNA reads as TGTGCCAGCAGTGAAGGGGCCTTCGCGCAAGAGACCCAGTACTTC. The V and J genes are TRBV25-1 and TRBJ2-5; TRBD1 might be the D (5 bases). Germline values: CDR1 MGHDK, CDR2 SYGVNS. The CDR3 contains 15 residues. Trimming shortened V by 2 bases and J by 2 bases, and 12 bases separated the two germline ends.

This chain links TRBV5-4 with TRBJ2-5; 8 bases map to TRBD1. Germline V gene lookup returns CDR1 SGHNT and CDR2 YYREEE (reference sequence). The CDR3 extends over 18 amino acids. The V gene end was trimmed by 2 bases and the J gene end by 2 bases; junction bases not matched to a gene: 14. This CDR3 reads CASSFDMNRGQDQETQYF. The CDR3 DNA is TGTGCCAGCAGCTTCGACATGAACAGGGGACAGGATCAAGAGACCCAGTACTTC. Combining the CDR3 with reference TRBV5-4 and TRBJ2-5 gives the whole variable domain ETGVTQSPTHLIKTRGQQVTLRCSSQSGHNTVSWYQQALGQGPQFIFQYYREEENGRGNFPPRFSGLQFPNYSSELNVNALELDDSALYLCASSFDMNRGQDQETQYFGPGTRLLVL.

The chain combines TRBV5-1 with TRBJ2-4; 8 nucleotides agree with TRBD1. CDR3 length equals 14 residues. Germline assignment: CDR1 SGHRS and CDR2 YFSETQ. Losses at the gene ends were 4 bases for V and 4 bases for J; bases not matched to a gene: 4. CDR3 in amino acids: CASSPRDRKNIQYF. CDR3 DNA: TGCGCCAGCAGCCCCCGGGACAGGAAAAACATTCAGTACTTC.

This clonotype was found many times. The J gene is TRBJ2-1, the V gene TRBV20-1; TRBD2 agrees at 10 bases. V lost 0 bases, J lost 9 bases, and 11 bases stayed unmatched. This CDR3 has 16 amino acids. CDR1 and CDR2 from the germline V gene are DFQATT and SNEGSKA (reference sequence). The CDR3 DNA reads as TGCAGTGCTAGAGATCTGGCAGCGGGGGGGCAGGGTGAGCAGTTCTTC. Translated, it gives CSARDLAAGGQGEQFF.

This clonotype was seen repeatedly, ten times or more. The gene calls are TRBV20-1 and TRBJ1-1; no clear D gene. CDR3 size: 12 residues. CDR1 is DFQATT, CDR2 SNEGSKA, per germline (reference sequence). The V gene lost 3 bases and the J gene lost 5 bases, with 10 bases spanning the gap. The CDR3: CSASGLLTEAFF. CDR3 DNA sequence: TGCAGTGCTAGCGGTTTATTGACTGAAGCTTTCTTT.

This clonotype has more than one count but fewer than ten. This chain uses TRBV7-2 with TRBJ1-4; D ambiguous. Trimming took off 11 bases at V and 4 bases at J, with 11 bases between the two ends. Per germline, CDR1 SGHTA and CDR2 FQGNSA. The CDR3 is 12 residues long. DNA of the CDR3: TGTGCCGTCTCGAGCCTTAATGAAAAACTGTTTTTT. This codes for CAVSSLNEKLFF.

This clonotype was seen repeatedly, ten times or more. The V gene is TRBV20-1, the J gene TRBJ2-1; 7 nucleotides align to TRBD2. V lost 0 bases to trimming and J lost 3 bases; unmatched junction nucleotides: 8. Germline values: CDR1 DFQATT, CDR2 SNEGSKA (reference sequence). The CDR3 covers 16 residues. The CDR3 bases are TGCAGTGCTAGAGATTCGGCTAGCGGCCACTACAATGAGCAGTTCTTC. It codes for CSARDSASGHYNEQFF.

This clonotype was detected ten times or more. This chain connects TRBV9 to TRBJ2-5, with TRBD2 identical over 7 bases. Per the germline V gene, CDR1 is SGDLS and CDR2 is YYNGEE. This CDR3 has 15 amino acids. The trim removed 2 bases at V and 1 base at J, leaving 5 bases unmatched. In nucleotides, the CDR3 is TGTGCCAGCAGCGTCACGGGACTAATCCAAGAGACCCAGTACTTC. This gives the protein CASSVTGLIQETQYF.

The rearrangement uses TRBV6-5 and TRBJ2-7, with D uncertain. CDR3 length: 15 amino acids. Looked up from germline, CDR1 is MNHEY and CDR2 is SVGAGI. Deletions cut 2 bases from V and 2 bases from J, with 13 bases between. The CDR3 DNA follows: TGTGCCAGCAGTTACGGGCGGCCAGCCACCTACGAGCAGTACGTC. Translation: CASSYGRPATYEQYV.

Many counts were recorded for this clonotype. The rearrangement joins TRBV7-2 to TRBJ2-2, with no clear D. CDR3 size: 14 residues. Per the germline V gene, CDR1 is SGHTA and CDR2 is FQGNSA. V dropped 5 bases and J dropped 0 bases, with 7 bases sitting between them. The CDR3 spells CASSPSSNTGELFF. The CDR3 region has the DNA TGTGCCAGCAGCCCGAGCTCGAACACCGGGGAGCTGTTTTTT.

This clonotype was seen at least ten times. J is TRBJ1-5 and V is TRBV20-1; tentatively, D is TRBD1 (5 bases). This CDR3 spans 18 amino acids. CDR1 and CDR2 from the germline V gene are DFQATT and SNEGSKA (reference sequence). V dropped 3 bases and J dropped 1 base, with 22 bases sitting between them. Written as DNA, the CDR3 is TGCAGTGCTAGTCTCCTCCCGGGGGTATATAGAAGCAATCAGCCCCAGCATTTT. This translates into CSASLLPGVYRSNQPQHF.

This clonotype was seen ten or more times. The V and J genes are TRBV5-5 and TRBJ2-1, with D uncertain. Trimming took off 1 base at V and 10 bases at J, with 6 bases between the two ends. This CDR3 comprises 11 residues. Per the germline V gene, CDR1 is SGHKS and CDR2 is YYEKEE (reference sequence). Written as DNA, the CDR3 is TGTGCCAGCAGCTTGTTCAGGGAGCAGTTCTTC. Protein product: CASSLFREQFF.

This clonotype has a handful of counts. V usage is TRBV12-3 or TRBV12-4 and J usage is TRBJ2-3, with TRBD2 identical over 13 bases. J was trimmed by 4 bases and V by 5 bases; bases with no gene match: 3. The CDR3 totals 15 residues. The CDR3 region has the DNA TGTGCCAGCAGTAGGGGGACTAGCGGGGCAGATACGCAGTATTTT. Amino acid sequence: CASSRGTSGADTQYF.

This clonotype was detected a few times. The CDR3, as DNA: TGTGCCAGCAGCCGAAAAGTGTGTGTTTACTACGAGCAGTACTTC. Amino acid sequence: CASSRKVCVYYEQYF. V gene TRBV21-1 combines with J gene TRBJ2-7. TRBV21-1 is reported as a pseudogene. The CDR3 consists of 15 residues.

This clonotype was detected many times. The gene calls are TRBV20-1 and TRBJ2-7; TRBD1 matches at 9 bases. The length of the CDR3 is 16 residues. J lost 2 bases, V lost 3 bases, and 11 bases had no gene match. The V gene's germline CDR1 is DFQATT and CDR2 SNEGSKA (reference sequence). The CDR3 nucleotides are TGCAGTGCTAGGGGGGGGTCGGGACAGGGTCCCTACGAGCAGTACTTC. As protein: CSARGGSGQGPYEQYF.

This chain's CDR3 is CATSDRDRANTGELFF. Here the CDR3 DNA reads TGTGCCACCAGTGACCGGGACAGGGCGAACACCGGGGAGCTGTTTTTT. The V call is TRBV24-1, the J call TRBJ2-2; TRBD1 agrees at 9 bases. Germline-derived CDR1 and CDR2 are KGHDR and SFDVKD. This CDR3 contains 16 residues. V trimming: 4 bases; J trimming: 0 bases; junction bases outside the gene matches: 2.

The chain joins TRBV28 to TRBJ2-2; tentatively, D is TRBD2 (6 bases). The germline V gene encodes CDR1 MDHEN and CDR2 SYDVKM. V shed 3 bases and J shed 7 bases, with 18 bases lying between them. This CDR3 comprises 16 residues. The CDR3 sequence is CASSLAGRLPDGELFF. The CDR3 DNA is TGTGCCAGCAGTTTGGCTGGGAGGCTCCCGGACGGGGAGCTGTTTTTT.

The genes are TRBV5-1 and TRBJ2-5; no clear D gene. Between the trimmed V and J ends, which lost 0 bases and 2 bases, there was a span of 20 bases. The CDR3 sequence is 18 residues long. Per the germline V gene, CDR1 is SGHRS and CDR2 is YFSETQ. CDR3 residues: CASSLASGVGVPQETQYF. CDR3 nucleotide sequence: TGCGCCAGCAGCTTGGCCAGTGGGGTTGGGGTCCCGCAAGAGACCCAGTACTTC.

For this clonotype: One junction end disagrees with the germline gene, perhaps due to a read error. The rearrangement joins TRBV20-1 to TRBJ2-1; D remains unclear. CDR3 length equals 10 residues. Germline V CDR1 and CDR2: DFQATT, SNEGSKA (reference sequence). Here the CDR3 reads CSAGIPPETF. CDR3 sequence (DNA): TGCAGTGCTGGTATCCCCCCTGAAACCTTC.